The 22 T cell receptor beta chains below come from one sample, sequenced in a study of cytomegalovirus exposure and HLA in healthy donors. Primers included in the PCR were 60 Vbeta and 13 Jbeta primers. The protocol was immunoSEQ multiplex PCR, while the TCRdb copy is restricted to in-frame clones and leaves out a portion. The table records about 150,000 clones, roughly 83% of them present only once. The material sequenced was PBMCs. The source is a man between 40 and 49 years old in good health and CMV-seronegative.

This clone appeared a few times. This chain connects TRBV5-1 to TRBJ2-2; D is possibly TRBD1 (5 bases). The CDR3 totals 15 residues. Germline lookup yields CDR1 SGHRS and CDR2 YFSETQ. V lost 2 bases to trimming and J lost 2 bases, with 10 bases between them. The CDR3, as DNA: TGCGCCAGCAGCTTAAGACAGCGTAACACCGGGGAGCTGTTTTTT. It translates to CASSLRQRNTGELFF.

The chain joins TRBV27 to TRBJ2-3, with D perhaps matching TRBD1 (6 bases). This CDR3 spans 13 amino acids. The V gene lost 5 bases and the J gene lost 1 base, with 7 bases spanning the gap. Germline V gives CDR1 MNHEY, CDR2 SMNVEV (reference sequence). CDR3 residues: CASSRQGTDTQYF. For the CDR3, the DNA is TGTGCCAGCAGTCGACAGGGCACAGATACGCAGTATTTT.

This clone was found a few times. The chain couples TRBV18 to TRBJ1-1; TRBD1 aligns across 7 bases. The germline gives CDR1 KGHSH, CDR2 LQKENI. The CDR3 runs 14 residues. J was trimmed by 2 bases and V by 3 bases; bases with no gene match: 3. CDR3 loop: CASSPAGGNTEAFF. CDR3 nucleotides: TGTGCCAGCTCACCGGCAGGGGGAAACACTGAAGCTTTCTTT.

V usage is TRBV16 and J usage is TRBJ1-6; 11 nucleotides agree with TRBD1. Germline V gene data show CDR1 as KGHSY and CDR2 as FQNENV. This CDR3 contains 15 residues. Germline trimming cut 4 bases from V and 7 bases from J; bases unmatched to any gene: 3. CDR3 protein: CASSPGTGGNSPLHF. In DNA, the CDR3 is TGTGCCAGCAGCCCCGGGACAGGGGGAAATTCACCCCTCCACTTT.

This chain links TRBV28 with TRBJ2-7, with D possibly TRBD1 on 5 matching bases. V lost 7 bases, J lost 6 bases, and 19 bases lay in between. There are 14 residues in the CDR3. Germline-derived CDR1 and CDR2 are MDHEN and SYDVKM. The CDR3 region is CASTPPGRAREQYF. In DNA, the CDR3 is TGTGCCAGCACCCCCCCGGGCAGGGCTCGCGAGCAGTACTTC.

This clone was counted a single time. This chain links TRBV29-1 with TRBJ2-2; D not certain. This CDR3 is built from 14 residues. Trimming took off 4 bases at V and 1 base at J, with 10 bases between the two ends. The germline gives CDR1 SQVTM, CDR2 ANQGSEA. The DNA for the CDR3 is TGCAGCGTTGCGCGGCTACAGAACACCGGGGAGCTGTTTTTT. It yields the protein CSVARLQNTGELFF.

The V and J genes are TRBV19 and TRBJ1-5; 8 bases align to TRBD1. This CDR3 region has 14 residues. The ends lost 5 bases at V and 6 bases at J; junction bases unmatched: 6. The germline V gene has CDR1 LNHDA and CDR2 SQIVND (reference sequence). CDR3 sequence (DNA): TGTGCCAGTAGTGTGACAGGGGCGGGTCAGCCCCAGCATTTT. Amino acid sequence: CASSVTGAGQPQHF.

The chain carries TRBV19 and TRBJ1-1, with D unresolved. Trimming took off 7 bases at V and 5 bases at J, with 8 bases between the two ends. Germline assignment: CDR1 LNHDA and CDR2 SQIVND (reference sequence). CDR3 size: 11 residues. CDR3 nucleotides: TGTGCCAGTAATTCCGGGACTGAAGCTTTCTTT. Translated: CASNSGTEAFF.

This chain links TRBV30 with TRBJ2-1; 9 bases are a match to TRBD2. The germline gives CDR1 GTSNPN, CDR2 SVGIG (reference sequence). Losses at the gene ends were 2 bases for V and 4 bases for J; bases not matched to a gene: 6. There are 15 residues in the CDR3. This CDR3 is CAWSQASGIYNEQFF. CDR3 sequence (DNA): TGTGCCTGGAGTCAGGCTAGCGGGATTTACAATGAGCAGTTCTTC.

The V gene is TRBV4-2, the J gene TRBJ2-6; D possibly corresponds to TRBD1 (5 bases). The CDR3 is 15 residues long. The germline V and J ends were trimmed by 3 bases and 4 bases, with 10 bases remaining between them. The germline CDR1 and CDR2 sequences are LGHNA and YNFKEQ. CDR3 sequence: CASSHAGFGANVLTF. The DNA of the CDR3 is TGTGCCAGCAGCCATGCAGGGTTCGGGGCCAACGTCCTGACTTTC.

Note on this clone: Additional DNA sequences in this sample encode the identical CDR3. The V and J genes are TRBV30 and TRBJ1-1; possible D gene TRBD1, 6 bases. CDR3 length equals 13 residues. The germline V gene encodes CDR1 GTSNPN and CDR2 SVGIG (reference sequence). V lost 0 bases and J 4 bases, leaving 9 bases between the germline ends. This CDR3 reads CAWSVQGATEAFF. The CDR3, as DNA: TGTGCCTGGAGTGTACAGGGAGCCACTGAAGCTTTCTTT.

This clone was counted between two and nine times. J is TRBJ2-1 and V is TRBV10-3; D may be TRBD1 (5 bases). The CDR3 is 16 residues long. Germline CDR1 is ENHRY and CDR2 is SYGVKD. V lost 4 bases to trimming and J lost 0 bases, with 13 bases between them. The CDR3 DNA is TGTGCCATCAGTGCCTCAACAGGAAGCTCCTACAATGAGCAGTTCTTC. Its translation: CAISASTGSSYNEQFF.

This chain links TRBV28 with TRBJ2-7; D unresolved. V gave up 6 bases and J gave up 6 bases, with 15 bases separating them. The germline V gene has CDR1 MDHEN and CDR2 SYDVKM. The CDR3 extends over 13 amino acids. CDR3 protein: CASSLPTPPEQYF. The CDR3 DNA follows: TGTGCCAGCAGCCTACCCACCCCCCCCGAGCAGTACTTC. The variable domain in full, with the rest retrieved from reference TRBV28 and TRBJ2-7, is DVKVTQSSRYLVKRTGEKVFLECVQDMDHENMFWYRQDPGLGLRLIYFSYDVKMKEKGDIPEGYSVSREKKERFSLILESASTNQTSMYLCASSLPTPPEQYFGPGTRLTVT.

The gene calls are TRBV27 and TRBJ2-3, with TRBD2 matching over 7 bases. The germline CDR1 and CDR2 sequences are MNHEY and SMNVEV (reference sequence). Trimming cost V 5 bases and J 4 bases; bases outside gene matches: 12. The CDR3 is 16 residues long. The CDR3 sequence is CASSQYSGLIADTQYF. For the CDR3, the DNA is TGTGCCAGCAGTCAATACTCGGGACTAATAGCAGATACGCAGTATTTT.

CDR3 residues: CASSLAQGFHNSPLHF. For the CDR3, the DNA is TGTGCCAGCAGCTTAGCGCAGGGATTCCATAATTCACCCCTCCACTTT. J is TRBJ1-6 and V is TRBV7-9; D is perhaps TRBD1 (5 bases). The CDR3 totals 16 residues. Trimming took 0 bases from V and 5 from J, leaving 11 bases between them. Germline CDR1 and CDR2: SEHNR and FQNEAQ (reference sequence). The full variable domain, completed using reference TRBV7-9 and TRBJ1-6, is DTGVSQNPRHKITKRGQNVTFRCDPISEHNRLYWYRQTLGQGPEFLTYFQNEAQLEKSRLLSDRFSAERPKGSFSTLEIQRTEQGDSAMYLCASSLAQGFHNSPLHFGNGTRLTVT.

This chain connects TRBV9 to TRBJ1-6; 9 nucleotides align to TRBD1. Germline assignment: CDR1 SGDLS and CDR2 YYNGEE. The J segment lost 8 bases and the V segment lost 0 bases, leaving 3 bases of the junction unmatched. The CDR3 is 15 amino acids. The CDR3 is CASSVDRGLDSPLHF. CDR3 bases: TGTGCCAGCAGCGTAGACAGGGGGCTGGATTCACCCCTCCACTTT.

V usage is TRBV29-1 and J usage is TRBJ2-2; D is possibly TRBD1 (6 bases). Germline values: CDR1 SQVTM, CDR2 ANQGSEA. V was clipped by 6 bases and J by 3 bases, with 14 bases between them. The CDR3 is 14 residues long. The CDR3 DNA reads as TGCAGCGTCCGAAAGACAGGAGACACCGGGGAGCTGTTTTTT. It specifies CSVRKTGDTGELFF.

The chain carries TRBV7-9 and TRBJ1-2, with 7 bases aligning to TRBD1. Per the germline V gene, CDR1 is SEHNR and CDR2 is FQNEAQ (reference sequence). The CDR3 runs to 16 residues. The ends lost 3 bases at V and 3 bases at J; junction bases unmatched: 10. CDR3 bases: TGTGCCAGCAGCTTTGATACGACAGGGTCTGACTATGGCTACACCTTC. Amino acids: CASSFDTTGSDYGYTF.

The rearrangement uses TRBV27 and TRBJ2-1, with 9 bases aligning to TRBD1. The CDR3 sequence is 14 residues long. Germline CDR1 reads MNHEY; CDR2 reads SMNVEV (reference sequence). V lost 5 bases and J lost 3; bases outside the gene matches: 2. CDR3 DNA sequence: TGTGCCAGCAGTACAGGGGGCGGCTACAATGAGCAGTTCTTC. Amino acids: CASSTGGGYNEQFF.

V is TRBV28 and J is TRBJ1-4; a weak D match, TRBD1 (5 bases). Trimming shortened V by 3 bases and J by 6 bases, and 11 bases separated the two germline ends. The CDR3 contains 14 residues. Per the germline V gene, CDR1 is MDHEN and CDR2 is SYDVKM. The CDR3 region has the DNA TGTGCCAGCAGTTTTGCCGGGGGGGATGAAAAACTGTTTTTT. This encodes CASSFAGGDEKLFF.

Note on this clone: One end of the junction varies from germline; a read error may be responsible. The V call is TRBV29-1, the J call TRBJ2-1; TRBD2 might be the D (7 bases). CDR1 SQVTM and CDR2 ANQGSEA come from the germline V gene. This CDR3 comprises 14 residues. The CDR3 sequence is CSVEGWEGGDDQFF. The CDR3 DNA sequence: TGCAGCGTTGAAGGGTGGGAGGGGGGAGATGACCAGTTCTTC.

This sequence joins TRBV30 and TRBJ2-5, with 12 bases aligning to TRBD1. The trim removed 2 bases at V and 4 bases at J, leaving 2 bases unmatched. The CDR3 length is 14 residues. Germline lookup yields CDR1 GTSNPN and CDR2 SVGIG (reference sequence). CDR3 loop: CAWSPGQGAETQYF. In DNA form, the CDR3 reads TGTGCCTGGAGTCCGGGACAGGGGGCAGAGACCCAGTACTTC.